This is a list of T cell receptor beta chains from one sample in a study of blood T cell repertoires in COVID-19. TCRdb keeps only in-frame clones here, not all; method: immunoSEQ multiplex PCR. The repertoire holds some 200,000 clones, approximately 90% seen once, with 4.5% to 7.5% in the top ten. The sample consisted of peripheral blood. These receptors originate from a man older than 75 with acute or convalescent COVID-19. CDR3s include the opening cysteine and the closing phenylalanine or tryptophan. Each record gives: D gene, J gene, clone size, V gene, CDR3 DNA, CDR3 protein. The D gene is left open where the match is weak. Size values are once, few and many counts, or a class for expanded clones, and some rows have none.

>.|TRBJ2-7|.|TRBV7-3
TGTGCCAGCAGCGATACTCAGGGAGGCAACGAGCAGTACTTC
CASSDTQGGNEQYF
>TRBD2|TRBJ2-1|.|TRBV24-1
TGTGCCACCAGTCTACTAGCGGGACACGAGCAGTTCTTC
CATSLLAGHEQFF
>TRBD1|TRBJ2-2|.|TRBV18
TGTGCCAGCTCAGGAACGATGACAGGGGCAACCGGGGAGCTGTTTTTT
CASSGTMTGATGELFF
>.|TRBJ2-1|few|TRBV24-1
TGTGCCACCCGACCTGGGGCGGCGACCAACAATGAGCAGTTCTTC
CATRPGAATNNEQFF
>TRBD1|TRBJ1-1|.|TRBV18
TGTGCCAGCTCACCGCCCGGGACAGGAGCTTTCTTT
CASSPPGTGAFF
>.|TRBJ1-5|.|TRBV7-8
TGTGCCAGCAGCTTTAGAGGGTTTACGGGCAATCAGCCCCAGCATTTT
CASSFRGFTGNQPQHF
>.|TRBJ2-2|once|TRBV7-9
TGTGCCAGCAGCCCCGCCTACAGACAGGCGGGCGGGGAGCTGTTTTTT
CASSPAYRQAGGELFF
>TRBD1|TRBJ1-1|.|TRBV24-1
TGTGCCACCAGTTTACCGGACAGGGGGCGTCAGGTCACTGAAGCTTTCTTT
CATSLPDRGRQVTEAFF
>TRBD1|TRBJ2-1|.|TRBV6-2/TRBV6-3
TGTGCCAGCAGTTCGGGACAGGGCGGTGAGCAGTTCTTC
CASSSGQGGEQFF
>.|TRBJ1-1|.|TRBV7-9
TGTGCCAGCAGCCCAGGGTACACTGAAGCTTTCTTT
CASSPGYTEAFF
>TRBD2|TRBJ2-1|.|TRBV5-1
TGCGCCAGCAGCCCCGGCCGGGGGGTCTTTTCCAATGAGCAGTTCTTC
CASSPGRGVFSNEQFF
>TRBD1|TRBJ2-3|.|TRBV19
TGTGCCAGTAATCCGACAGGGGGCCCAGATACGCAGTATTTT
CASNPTGGPDTQYF
>TRBD1|TRBJ1-4|.|TRBV6-4
TGTGCCAGCAGTGACACTTGGACAGGGGAGCATGAAAAACTGTTTTTT
CASSDTWTGEHEKLFF
>.|TRBJ2-7|.|TRBV15
TGTGCCACCAGCAGAGGCAGGGACTCCTACGAGCAGTACTTC
CATSRGRDSYEQYF
>.|TRBJ1-1|.|TRBV19
TGTGCCAGTAGTACACAGGGACACACTGAAGCTTTCTTT
CASSTQGHTEAFF
>.|TRBJ1-4|once|TRBV28
TGTGCCAGCAGTGAGACAGGCTCAACTAATGAAAAACTGTTTTTT
CASSETGSTNEKLFF
>.|TRBJ1-1|.|TRBV5-6
TGTGCCAGCAGCAAGACAGGGAACACTGAAGCTTTCTTT
CASSKTGNTEAFF
>.|TRBJ2-7|once|TRBV7-8
TGTGCCAGCAGCTTAGCGCGGGGGCAAAGCTCCTACGAGCAGTACTTC
CASSLARGQSSYEQYF
>TRBD2|TRBJ2-3|.|TRBV2
TGTGCCAGCAGGGGGACTAGCGGGAGGCCGGAAACTAGCACAGATACGCAGTATTTT
CASRGTSGRPETSTDTQYF
>TRBD1|TRBJ1-1|.|TRBV24-1
TGTGCCACCAGTGATGCGGGACAGGGGGACACTGAAGCTTTCTTT
CATSDAGQGDTEAFF
>TRBD2|TRBJ2-1|.|TRBV27
TGTGCCAGCAGTTTGCAGCGGGGCTTATACAATGAGCAGTTCTTC
CASSLQRGLYNEQFF
>.|TRBJ2-3|.|TRBV19
TGTGCCAGCCAGAGTCCCTCGACAGAAAGCACAGATACGCAGTATTTT
CASQSPSTESTDTQYF
>.|TRBJ1-6|.|TRBV6-6
TGTGCCAGCACCAGCCGAGAGGGTAATTCACCCCTCCACTTT
CASTSREGNSPLHF
>.|TRBJ2-3|.|TRBV24-1
TGTGCCACCAGTGATCGGGGTGATACGCAGTATTTT
CATSDRGDTQYF
>TRBD1|TRBJ1-5|.|TRBV28
TGTGCCAGCAGTTTTGTAGGGACAGGGAGGTATCAGCCCCAGCATTTT
CASSFVGTGRYQPQHF
>.|TRBJ1-1|.|TRBV19
TGTGCCAGTAGTATTTCGGTGGGGCACGGCACTGAAGCTTTCTTT
CASSISVGHGTEAFF
>.|TRBJ1-1|.|TRBV5-1
TGCGCCAGCAGTCCTACGGGGGAGACGAACACTGAAGCTTTCTTT
CASSPTGETNTEAFF
>TRBD1|TRBJ2-7|.|TRBV5-6
TGTGCCAGCAGCTACCGGGACAGCTCCTACGAGCAGTACTTC
CASSYRDSSYEQYF
>TRBD2|TRBJ2-2|once|TRBV24-1
TGTGCCACCAGTGATCGGCTAGCGGGAGTGGTCACCGGGGAGCTGTTTTTT
CATSDRLAGVVTGELFF
>.|TRBJ1-5|.|TRBV19
TGTGCCAGTAGTATTGGGAGGCAATATCAGCCCCAGCATTTT
CASSIGRQYQPQHF